This T cell receptor beta chain was observed in a study of blood T cells in healthy people across ages (dated by TCRdb to about 2015). About the full investigation: In model experiments, roughly one uniquely barcoded TCR beta cDNA molecule per two T cells was captured by template switching. Four age groups were formed from the donors: young (average about 17 years), middle-aged (roughly 38), aged (about 68) and long-lived (around 82). Using the same blood draw, the study looked at two additional independent replicas of 1 million unique cDNA reads for two donors, one aged 18 to 30 and the other aged 80 or older. To track age-related changes in TCR beta repertoire diversity, the study relied on deep sequencing normalized with unique cDNA molecular identifiers.

Regarding this clonotype: The antigen it binds to is not known. At one end, the junction sequence differs from germline, possibly due to a read error.

The 39 donors, aged about 6 to 100 years, were systemically healthy Caucasian individuals from Russia. About 10 milliliters of peripheral blood were collected from each donor into EDTA-treated Vacutainer tubes. Ficoll-Paque density-gradient centrifugation was used to isolate PBMCs, with at least 7 million per sample. Trizol reagent was used to extract total RNA from the PBMCs, yielding at least 5 micrograms per sample. The percentages of naive CD45RAhigh/CD27high T cells were determined by flow cytometry on a PBMC aliquot from every donor. Overall study results and their limits: Conclusive comparison of naive and antigen-experienced compartments was prevented by the profiling of bulk unsorted PBMCs. As age increased, observed TCR beta diversity per million T cells dropped in a roughly linear way, and a significant reduction was already evident by age 40. Donor CMV infection status was unknown, potentially confounding age-related changes in expanded clonotypes. Estimates of total diversity from one million sequenced T cells were regarded as lower bounds and underestimates. Compared with the aged group, the long-lived group had more naive CD4+ T cells, fewer expanded clones and increased TCR diversity, a pattern suggesting age selection. A strong correlation was found between observed TCR beta diversity and the percentage of naive T cells measured by flow cytometry.

Sequences SGHTA (CDR1) and FQGTGA (CDR2) are obtained from the germline V gene. The CDR3 numbers 15 residues from cysteine through phenylalanine. The entry retains the CDR3 DNA only, 45 bases that are in frame from base 1. Preparation of the library involved 5' RACE. Sequencing took place on an Illumina HiSeq 2500. The second PCR ran for about 7 to 11 cycles and used a J-beta primer mix along with a sample-barcoded 5' primer. A unique molecular identifier was introduced onto each TCR beta cDNA molecule by a template-switch 5' adaptor carrying 12 random nucleotides. Each sample yielded at least 3 million CDR3-containing paired-end reads. The Mint cDNA synthesis kit, primed by a TRBC-specific oligonucleotide, was used to synthesize first-strand cDNA from all RNA. After uracil-DNA glycosylase treatment, a first 18-cycle PCR used universal primers M1SS and BC2_uni_R on all cDNA. Regarding the original processing steps: For normalization, 1 million high-quality reads, each with a distinct molecular identifier, were randomly selected from each sample. Reads with shared molecular identifiers were discarded instead of being binned into consensus sequences. MiTCR, set to a Q25 quality threshold and the strictest error-elimination algorithm, was used for CDR3 identification, clonotype clustering and error correction. A nonparametric unseen species model with Euler transformation was used to estimate a lower bound on total TCR beta diversity. TCRdb passed the public sequencing reads through fastp at Q25 and MiXCR, retaining productive beta sequences. Each CDR3 protein appears once, grouped with its most common genes and DNA. Here the V and J calls rest on TCRdb's processing, not on the authors' analysis. The sample yields some 890,000 distinct CDR3 sequences; 25% to 35% were counted once. The ten largest clones take up 10% of the sample.

This sample also appeared in a second study, on T cells of mothers and their children. The other study reports the following: Donors were nine systemically healthy Caucasian individuals: three mothers and their six children. cDNA synthesis used all of the extracted RNA, with approximately 1.4 ug of RNA in each 15 ul reaction. In the second PCR, the M1S primer added sample barcodes and 2-4 random nucleotides. Over 8 million TCR beta CDR3 reads were obtained for each mother, and around 2.7 million reads were obtained for each child. Thymic selection shapes the output of TCR recombination in a similar way in related and unrelated pairs, and inherited differences have a minor effect. Normalized repertoire overlap in related mother-child pairs was always slightly higher than in unrelated mother-child pairs, but the difference was never significant. No persistent microchimeric T cell clones were found, with a detection sensitivity of approximately 95 clones per million clonotypes. To look for features that set related mother-child pairs apart from unrelated individuals, the researchers ran deep NGS to compare the TCR beta repertoires of mothers and children. The mean age was 40 +/- 4 years for the mothers and approximately 11 +/- 4 years for the children. Libraries were sequenced on Illumina HiSeq 2000 with 100+100 nt paired-end reads after adapter ligation with NEBNext reagents. To prevent cross-contamination, the mother and child libraries were prepared one month apart and sequenced in separate runs. For each donor, between about 450,000 and 2,300,000 distinct TCR beta clonotypes were identified. Naive TCR beta clonotypes were estimated from low-frequency clonotypes matched to each donor's FACS-determined naive share, without sorting.

The clonotype was recovered from a woman between 40 and 50 years old in good health. This sequence uses TRBV7-3 and TRBJ1-1; confidence is insufficient to name the D gene. The specimen was blood. The CDR3 corresponds to CAGSLESDSNTEAFF. At the DNA level, the sequence is TGTGCCGGCAGCTTAGAGTCGGACTCGAACACTGAAGCTTTCTTT.